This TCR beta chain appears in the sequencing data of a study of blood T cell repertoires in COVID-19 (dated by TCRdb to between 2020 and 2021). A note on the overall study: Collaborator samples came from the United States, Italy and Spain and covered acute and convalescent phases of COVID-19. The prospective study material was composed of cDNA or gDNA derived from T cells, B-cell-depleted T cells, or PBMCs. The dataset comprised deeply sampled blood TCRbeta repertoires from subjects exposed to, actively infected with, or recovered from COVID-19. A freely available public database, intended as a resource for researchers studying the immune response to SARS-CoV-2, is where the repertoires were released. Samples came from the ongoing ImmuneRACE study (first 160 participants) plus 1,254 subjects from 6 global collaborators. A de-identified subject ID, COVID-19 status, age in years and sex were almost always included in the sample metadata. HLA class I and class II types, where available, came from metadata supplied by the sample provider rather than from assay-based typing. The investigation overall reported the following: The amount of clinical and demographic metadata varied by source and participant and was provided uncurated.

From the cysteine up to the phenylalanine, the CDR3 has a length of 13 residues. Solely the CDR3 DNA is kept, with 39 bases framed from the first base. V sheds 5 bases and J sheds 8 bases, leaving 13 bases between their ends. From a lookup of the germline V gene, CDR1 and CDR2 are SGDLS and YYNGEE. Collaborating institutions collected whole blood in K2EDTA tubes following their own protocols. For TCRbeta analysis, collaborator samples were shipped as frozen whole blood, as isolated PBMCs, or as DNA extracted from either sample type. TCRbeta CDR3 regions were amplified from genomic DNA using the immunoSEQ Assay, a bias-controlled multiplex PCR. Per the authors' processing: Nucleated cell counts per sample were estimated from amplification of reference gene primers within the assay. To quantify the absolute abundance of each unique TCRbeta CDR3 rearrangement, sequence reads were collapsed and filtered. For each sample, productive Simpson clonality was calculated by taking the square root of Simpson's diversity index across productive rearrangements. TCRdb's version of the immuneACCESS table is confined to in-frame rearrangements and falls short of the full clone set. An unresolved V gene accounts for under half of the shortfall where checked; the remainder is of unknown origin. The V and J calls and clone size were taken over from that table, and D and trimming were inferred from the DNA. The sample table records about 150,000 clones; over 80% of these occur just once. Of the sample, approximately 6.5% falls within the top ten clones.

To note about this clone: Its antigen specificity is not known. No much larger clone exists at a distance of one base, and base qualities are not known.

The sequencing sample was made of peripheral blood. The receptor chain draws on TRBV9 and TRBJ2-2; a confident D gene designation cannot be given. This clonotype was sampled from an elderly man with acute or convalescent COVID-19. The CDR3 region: CASSGTFLGELFF. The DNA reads TGTGCCAGCAGTGGCACCTTTCTTGGGGAGCTGTTTTTT.